This section outlines one T cell receptor (beta chain) sequence together with its context. Its antigen is unidentified. A second PCR of roughly 7 to 11 cycles used a sample-barcoded 5' primer and a J-beta primer mix. Researchers report that a template-switch adaptor with 12 random nucleotides tagged each cDNA molecule. Via MiXCR, TCRdb re-called the 5' RACE reads, giving one row per CDR3 protein. Among over 550,000 distinct CDR3 sequences listed, roughly 31% were seen once. The source of the sample is a study of blood T cells in healthy people across ages. At the level of the study: There was about one barcoded beta molecule captured by template switching per two T cells. Study-level findings and limits: Long-lived donors had more naive CD4+ cells and higher diversity than aged donors. Age brought a roughly linear fall in TCR beta diversity measured per million T cells.

The germline gives CDR1 MGHRA, CDR2 YSYEKL. The CDR3 is 17 residues long. V was clipped by 1 base and J by 0 bases; unmatched bases: 8. The receptor was isolated from a woman aged 80 or older in good health. The V call is TRBV4-1, the J call TRBJ1-1; 7 positions match TRBD1. Sequenced material: blood. In nucleotides, the CDR3 is TGCGCCAGCAGCCAAGCAACTCAGGGGGGCCTGAACACTGAAGCTTTCTTT. It translates to CASSQATQGGLNTEAFF.